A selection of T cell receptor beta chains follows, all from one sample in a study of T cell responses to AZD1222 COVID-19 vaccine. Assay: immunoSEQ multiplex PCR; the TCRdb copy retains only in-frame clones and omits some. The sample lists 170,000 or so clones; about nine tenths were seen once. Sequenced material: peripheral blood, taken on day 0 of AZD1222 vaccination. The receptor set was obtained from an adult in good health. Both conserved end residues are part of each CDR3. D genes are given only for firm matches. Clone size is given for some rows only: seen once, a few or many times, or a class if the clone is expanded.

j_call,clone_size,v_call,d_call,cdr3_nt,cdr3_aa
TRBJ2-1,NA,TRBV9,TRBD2,TGTGCCAGCAGCCTTAGCGGGGGGGCCTTAAATGAGCAGTTCTTC,CASSLSGGALNEQFF
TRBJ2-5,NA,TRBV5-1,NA,TGCGCCAGCAGCTTGGCTGGGAGCCAGGGTGGCCAGTACTTC,CASSLAGSQGGQYF
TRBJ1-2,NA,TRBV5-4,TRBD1,TGTGCCAGCAGCTTTGGACCAGGGGGGACTAACTATGGCTACACCTTC,CASSFGPGGTNYGYTF
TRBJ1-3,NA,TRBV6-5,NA,TGTGCCAGCAGGGCTTCTGGAAACACCATATATTTT,CASRASGNTIYF
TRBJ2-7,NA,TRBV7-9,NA,TGTGCCAGCAGCTTAGAGTACGCGCGGGGTGTATCCTACGAGCAGTACTTC,CASSLEYARGVSYEQYF
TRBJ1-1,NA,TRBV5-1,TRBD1,TGCGCCAGCAGAGAATGGACAGGGGGCTCGTTAACTGAAGCTTTCTTT,CASREWTGGSLTEAFF
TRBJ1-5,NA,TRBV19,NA,TGTGCCAGTAGAGAGCACAGGGAACTAGGGCCCCAGCATTTT,CASREHRELGPQHF
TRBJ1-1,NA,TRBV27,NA,TGTGCCAGCCGCCGTTTGGTGGGTCCCGAAGCTTTCTTT,CASRRLVGPEAFF
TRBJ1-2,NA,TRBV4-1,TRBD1,TGCGCCAGCAGCCACCCCAGGTACAGGGGCCGTGACTATGGCTACACCTTC,CASSHPRYRGRDYGYTF
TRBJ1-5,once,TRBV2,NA,TGTGCCAGCAGTGATTTTCGTGTGGGGTCCCGAAGCAATCAGCCCCAGCATTTT,CASSDFRVGSRSNQPQHF
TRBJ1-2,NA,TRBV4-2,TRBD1,TGTGCCAGCAGCCAAAGACAGGGGGACTATGGCTACACCTTC,CASSQRQGDYGYTF
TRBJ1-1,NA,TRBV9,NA,TGTGCCAGCAGCCCCAGGGGCGATGGGGGTGCGAACACTGAAGCTTTCTTT,CASSPRGDGGANTEAFF
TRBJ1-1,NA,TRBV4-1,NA,TGCGCCAGCAGCCCCCCCTGGACAGAGAACACTGAAGCTTTCTTT,CASSPPWTENTEAFF
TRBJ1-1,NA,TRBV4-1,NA,TGCGCCAGCAGCCAAGAGTCGATCCGGGGGAAGGGTGACACTGAAGCTTTCTTT,CASSQESIRGKGDTEAFF
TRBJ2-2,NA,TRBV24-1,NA,TGTGCCACCAGTGATCCGACATCTAACACCGGGGAGCTGTTTTTT,CATSDPTSNTGELFF
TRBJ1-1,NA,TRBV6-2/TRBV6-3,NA,TGTGCCAGCAGTTACGGCACCATAACTGAAGCTTTCTTT,CASSYGTITEAFF
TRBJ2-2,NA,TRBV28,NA,TGTGCCAGCAGAGGCGGATTTGTGGAGAACACCGGGGAGCTGTTTTTT,CASRGGFVENTGELFF
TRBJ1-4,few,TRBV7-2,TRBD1,TGTGCCAGCAGCTTCCTGGGACAGGTTTCTAATGAAAAACTGTTTTTT,CASSFLGQVSNEKLFF
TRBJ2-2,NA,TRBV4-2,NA,TGTGCCAGCAGCCAGGGGACGGCGAACACCGGGGAGCTGTTTTTT,CASSQGTANTGELFF
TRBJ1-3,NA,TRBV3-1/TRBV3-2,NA,TGTGCCAGCAGCCCGACAGGCTCCCCTGGAAACACCATATATTTT,CASSPTGSPGNTIYF
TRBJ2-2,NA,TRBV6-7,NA,TGTGCCAGGGATCCGATATCCGGGACTCCTTTCCATACCGGGGAGCTGTTTTTT,CARDPISGTPFHTGELFF
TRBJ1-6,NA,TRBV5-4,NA,TGTGCCAGCAGCTTGACCACCCAGGGGAAATCACCCCTCCACTTT,CASSLTTQGKSPLHF
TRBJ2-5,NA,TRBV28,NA,TGTGCCAGCAGTTTAAGTAAGCGGAAGTATGAGACCCAGTACTTC,CASSLSKRKYETQYF
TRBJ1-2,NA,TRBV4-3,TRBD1,TGCGCCAGCAGCCAGCAGGGGGCGCCCCTGGGTGGCTACACCTTC,CASSQQGAPLGGYTF
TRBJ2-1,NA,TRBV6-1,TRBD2,TGTGCCAGCAGTGAAGCTAGCGGGGGGGCCAATGAGCAGTTCTTC,CASSEASGGANEQFF
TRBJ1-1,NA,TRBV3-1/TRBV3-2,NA,TGTGCCAGCAGCCACGTCGGCCTTGAAGCTTTCTTT,CASSHVGLEAFF
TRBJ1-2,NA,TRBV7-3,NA,TGTGCCAGCAGCTTAAATCCAGGGTACGGCTATGGCTACACCTTC,CASSLNPGYGYGYTF
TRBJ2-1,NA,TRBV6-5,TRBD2,TGTGCCAGCAGTCCCTCTAGCGGGGGGGTACTTGAGCAGTTCTTC,CASSPSSGGVLEQFF
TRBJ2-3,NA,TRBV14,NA,TGTGCCAGCAGCCGGATGGTTCTAGCGAGCACAGATACGCAGTATTTT,CASSRMVLASTDTQYF
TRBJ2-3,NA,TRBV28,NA,TGTGCCAGCAGGGGGAACACAGATACGCAGTATTTT,CASRGNTDTQYF
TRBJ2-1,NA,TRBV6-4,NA,TGTGCCAGCCCTAACTGCCCGGGAAATGAGCAGTTCTTC,CASPNCPGNEQFF
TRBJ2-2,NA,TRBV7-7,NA,TGTGCTAGCAGCTCTTCCGTCACCGGGGAGCTGTTTTTT,CASSSSVTGELFF
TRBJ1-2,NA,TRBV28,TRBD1,TGTGCCAGCAGTTTGGACAGGCTCTATGGCTACACCTTC,CASSLDRLYGYTF
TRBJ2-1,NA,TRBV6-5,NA,TGTGCCAGCAGTCTCCCCCTCTCGCGATACAATGAGCAGTTCTTC,CASSLPLSRYNEQFF
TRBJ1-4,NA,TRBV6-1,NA,TGTGCCAGCAGTGACGACGTAACTAATGAAAAACTGTTTTTT,CASSDDVTNEKLFF
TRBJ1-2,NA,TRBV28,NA,TGTGCCAGCGCAGGGCCCCTCGACTACTATGGCTACACCTTC,CASAGPLDYYGYTF
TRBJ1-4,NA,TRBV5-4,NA,TGTGCCAGCAGTCCCGCGGCGGGAGTTGGGGAAAAACTGTTTTTT,CASSPAAGVGEKLFF
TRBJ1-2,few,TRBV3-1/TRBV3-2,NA,TGTGCCAGCAGTGTCAGTGACAGGACTAACTATGGCTACACCTTC,CASSVSDRTNYGYTF
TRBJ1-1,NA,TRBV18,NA,TGTGCCAGCTCGGGATTAGTAACTGAAGCTTTCTTT,CASSGLVTEAFF
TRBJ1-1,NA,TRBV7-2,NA,TGTGCCAGCAACCAAGGGCCTTCGAACACTGAAGCTTTCTTT,CASNQGPSNTEAFF
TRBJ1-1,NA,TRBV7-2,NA,TGTGCCAGCAGCTTAGCTTTAGCTAGGAACACTGAAGCTTTCTTT,CASSLALARNTEAFF
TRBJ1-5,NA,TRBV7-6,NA,TGTGCCAGCAGCTTAGATGGATCCAATCAGCCCCAGCATTTT,CASSLDGSNQPQHF
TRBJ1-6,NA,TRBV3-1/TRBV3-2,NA,TGTGCCAGCAGCCAAGCGGGGAATTCACCCCTCCACTTT,CASSQAGNSPLHF
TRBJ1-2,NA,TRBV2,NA,TGTGCCAGCAGTGAGCTGGGGCAGAATCCCTATGGCTACACCTTC,CASSELGQNPYGYTF